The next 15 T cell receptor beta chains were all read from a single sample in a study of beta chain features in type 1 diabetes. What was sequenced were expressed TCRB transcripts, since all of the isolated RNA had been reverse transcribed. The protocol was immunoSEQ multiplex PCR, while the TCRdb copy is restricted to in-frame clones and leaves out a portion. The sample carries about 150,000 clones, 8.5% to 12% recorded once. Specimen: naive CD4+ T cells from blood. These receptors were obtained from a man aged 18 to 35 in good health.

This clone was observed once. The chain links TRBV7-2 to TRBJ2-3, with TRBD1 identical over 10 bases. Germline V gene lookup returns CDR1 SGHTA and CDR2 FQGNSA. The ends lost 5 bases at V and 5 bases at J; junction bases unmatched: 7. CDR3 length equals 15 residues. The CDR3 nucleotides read TGTGCCAGCAGCCAGGGACAGGGGAGAGGAGATACGCAGTATTTT. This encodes CASSQGQGRGDTQYF.

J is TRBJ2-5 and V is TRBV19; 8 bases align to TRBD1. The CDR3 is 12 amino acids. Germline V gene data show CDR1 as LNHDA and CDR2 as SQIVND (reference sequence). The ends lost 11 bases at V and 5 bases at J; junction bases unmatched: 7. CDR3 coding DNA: TGTGCCTGCCGGACAGGGCGCGAGACCCAGTACTTC. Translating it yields CACRTGRETQYF.

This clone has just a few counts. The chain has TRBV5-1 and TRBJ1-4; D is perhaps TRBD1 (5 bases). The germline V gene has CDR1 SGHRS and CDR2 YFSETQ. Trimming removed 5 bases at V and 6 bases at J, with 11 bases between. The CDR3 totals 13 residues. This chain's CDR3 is CASRGGADEKLFF. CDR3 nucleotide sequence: TGCGCCAGCAGAGGCGGGGCAGATGAAAAACTGTTTTTT.

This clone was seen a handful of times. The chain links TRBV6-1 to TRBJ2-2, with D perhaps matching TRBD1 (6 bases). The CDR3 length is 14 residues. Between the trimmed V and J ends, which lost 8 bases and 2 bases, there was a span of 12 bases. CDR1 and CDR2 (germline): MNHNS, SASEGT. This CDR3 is CASFRDINTGELFF. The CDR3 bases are TGTGCCAGCTTCCGGGACATCAACACCGGGGAGCTGTTTTTT.

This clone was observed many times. The CDR3 is CASSLRQENTGELFF. In DNA, the CDR3 is TGTGCCAGCAGCTTAAGACAGGAAAACACCGGGGAGCTGTTTTTT. The V gene is TRBV7-9, the J gene TRBJ2-2; a weak D match, TRBD1 (6 bases). V lost 2 bases, J lost 2 bases, and 9 bases lay in between. Germline assignment: CDR1 SEHNR and CDR2 FQNEAQ (reference sequence). The CDR3 runs to 15 residues.

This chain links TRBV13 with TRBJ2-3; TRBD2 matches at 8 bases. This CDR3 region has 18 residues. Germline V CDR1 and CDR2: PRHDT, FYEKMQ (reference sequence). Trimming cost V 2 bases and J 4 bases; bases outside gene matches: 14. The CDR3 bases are TGTGCCAGCAGCTTATATCAGACAACCGGGACTAGGGCAGATACGCAGTATTTT. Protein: CASSLYQTTGTRADTQYF.

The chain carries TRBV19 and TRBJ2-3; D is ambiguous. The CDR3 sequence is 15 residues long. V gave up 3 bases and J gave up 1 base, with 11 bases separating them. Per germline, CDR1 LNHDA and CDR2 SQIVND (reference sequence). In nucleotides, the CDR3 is TGTGCCAGTAGTATCTACGGTCCTCGCACAGATACGCAGTATTTT. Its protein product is CASSIYGPRTDTQYF.

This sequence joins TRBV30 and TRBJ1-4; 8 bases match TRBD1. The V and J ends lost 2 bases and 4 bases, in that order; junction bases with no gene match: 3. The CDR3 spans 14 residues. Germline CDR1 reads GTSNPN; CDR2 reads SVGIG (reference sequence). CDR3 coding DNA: TGTGCCTGGAGTAGACAGGGGAATAATGAAAAACTGTTTTTT. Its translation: CAWSRQGNNEKLFF. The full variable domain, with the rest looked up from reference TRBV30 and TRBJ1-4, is SQTIHQWPATLVQPVGSPLSLECTVEGTSNPNLYWYRQAAGRGLQLLFYSVGIGQISSEVPQNLSASRPQDRQFILSSKKLLLSDSGFYLCAWSRQGNNEKLFFGSGTQLSVL.

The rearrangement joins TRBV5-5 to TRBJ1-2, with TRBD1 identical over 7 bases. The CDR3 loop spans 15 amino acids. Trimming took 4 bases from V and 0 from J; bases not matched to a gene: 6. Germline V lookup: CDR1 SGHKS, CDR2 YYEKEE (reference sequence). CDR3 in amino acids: CASSTTGEANYGYTF. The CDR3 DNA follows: TGTGCCAGCAGCACCACAGGGGAAGCTAACTATGGCTACACCTTC.

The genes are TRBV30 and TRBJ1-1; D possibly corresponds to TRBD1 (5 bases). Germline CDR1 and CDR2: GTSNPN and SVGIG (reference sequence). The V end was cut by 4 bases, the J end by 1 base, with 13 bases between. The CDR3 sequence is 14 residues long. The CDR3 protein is CAWTPGETNTEAFF. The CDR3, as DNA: TGTGCCTGGACACCGGGGGAGACGAACACTGAAGCTTTCTTT. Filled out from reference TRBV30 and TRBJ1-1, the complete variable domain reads SQTIHQWPATLVQPVGSPLSLECTVEGTSNPNLYWYRQAAGRGLQLLFYSVGIGQISSEVPQNLSASRPQDRQFILSSKKLLLSDSGFYLCAWTPGETNTEAFFGQGTRLTVV.

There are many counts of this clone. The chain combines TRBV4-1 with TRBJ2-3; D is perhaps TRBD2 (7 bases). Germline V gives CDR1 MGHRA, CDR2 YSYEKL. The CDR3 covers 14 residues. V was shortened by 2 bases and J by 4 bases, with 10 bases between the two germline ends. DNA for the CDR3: TGCGCCAGCAGCCAATCGGGGGGCCCAGATACGCAGTATTTT. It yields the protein CASSQSGGPDTQYF.

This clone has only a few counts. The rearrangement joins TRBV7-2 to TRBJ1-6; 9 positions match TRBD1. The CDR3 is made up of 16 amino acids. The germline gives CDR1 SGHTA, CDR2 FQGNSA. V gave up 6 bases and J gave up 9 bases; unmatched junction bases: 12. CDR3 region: CASSLQGADLGSPLHF. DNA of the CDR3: TGTGCCAGCAGTTTACAGGGGGCGGATCTAGGTTCACCCCTCCACTTT.

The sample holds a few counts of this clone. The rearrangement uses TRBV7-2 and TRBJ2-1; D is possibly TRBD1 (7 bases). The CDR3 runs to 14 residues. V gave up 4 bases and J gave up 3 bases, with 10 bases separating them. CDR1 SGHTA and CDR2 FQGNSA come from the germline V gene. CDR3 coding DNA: TGTGCCAGCAGCTGGAGGGGGCTCTACAATGAGCAGTTCTTC. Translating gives CASSWRGLYNEQFF.

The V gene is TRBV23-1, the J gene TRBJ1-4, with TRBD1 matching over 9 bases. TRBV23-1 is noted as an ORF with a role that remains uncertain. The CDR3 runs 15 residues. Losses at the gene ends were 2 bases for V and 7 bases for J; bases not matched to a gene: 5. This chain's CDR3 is CASSQLGTGREKLFF. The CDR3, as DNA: TGCGCCAGCAGTCAACTCGGGACAGGGCGTGAAAAACTGTTTTTT.

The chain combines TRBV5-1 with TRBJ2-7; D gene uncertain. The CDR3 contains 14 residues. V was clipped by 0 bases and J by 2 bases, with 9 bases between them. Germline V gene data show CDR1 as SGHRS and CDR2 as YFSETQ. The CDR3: CASSLALTPYEQYF. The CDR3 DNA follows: TGCGCCAGCAGCTTGGCCTTGACTCCCTACGAGCAGTACTTC.